Presented here are 32 T cell receptor beta chains from one specimen sequenced in a study of response to subunit inactivated influenza vaccine. TCRdb reprocessed the RT-PCR reads with MiXCR, giving one entry per CDR3 protein. The sample carries hundreds of thousands of distinct CDR3 sequences, 11% recorded once. These records were also assigned to another study, of T cells expressing NK-cell markers. That report adds: For TCR beta, cDNA was produced by 5'RACE template switching with UMIs.

This specimen consisted of PBMCs from blood, obtained on the day of vaccination. The origin of the receptors is a man aged 50-60 years who received an inactivated influenza vaccine.

This clonotype has a count of ten or more. This chain links TRBV5-5 with TRBJ1-2; the D gene is possibly TRBD1 (5 bases). V lost 2 bases and J lost 3, with 8 bases in between. CDR1 SGHKS and CDR2 YYEKEE come from the germline V gene (reference sequence). The length of the CDR3 is 13 residues. The CDR3, as DNA: TGTGCCAGCAGCTTTTCGGGGGACTATGGCTACACCTTC. This sequence encodes CASSFSGDYGYTF.

This clonotype was detected a few times. The chain recombines TRBV29-1 with TRBJ2-1; D gene unclear. The CDR3 sequence is 10 residues long. Germline V CDR1 and CDR2: SQVTM, ANQGSEA. Trimming cost V 2 bases and J 7 bases, with 3 bases left between them. The CDR3 sequence: CSVESNEQFF. DNA for the CDR3: TGCAGCGTTGAATCAAATGAGCAGTTCTTC.

This clonotype was counted between two and nine times. This chain uses TRBV5-1 with TRBJ1-2; D possibly corresponds to TRBD1 (5 bases). This CDR3 region has 12 residues. Deletions cut 3 bases from V and 6 bases from J, with 9 bases between. Per the germline V gene, CDR1 is SGHRS and CDR2 is YFSETQ. The CDR3 is CASSSWGDGYTF. The CDR3, as DNA: TGCGCCAGCAGCTCGTGGGGCGATGGCTACACCTTC.

In its sample, this clonotype was seen a few times. The gene calls are TRBV29-1 and TRBJ2-5; 8 nucleotides align to TRBD2. This CDR3 comprises 15 residues. Germline CDR1 reads SQVTM; CDR2 reads ANQGSEA. V lost 3 bases to trimming and J lost 0 bases; unmatched junction nucleotides: 6. DNA for the CDR3: TGCAGCGTTGAGGCTAGCGGGTCGTACCAAGAGACCCAGTACTTC. This codes for CSVEASGSYQETQYF.

This clonotype was detected only a few times. J is TRBJ2-4 and V is TRBV27; D possibly corresponds to TRBD1 (5 bases). The CDR3 is 14 residues long. CDR1 MNHEY and CDR2 SMNVEV come from the germline V gene (reference sequence). The V gene lost 5 bases and the J gene lost 7 bases, with 15 bases spanning the gap. DNA for the CDR3: TGTGCCAGCAGTCTCAGGGCAACTTTCAACATTCAGTACTTC. Protein product: CASSLRATFNIQYF.

The CDR3 nucleotides are TGTGCCACCAGCAGAAAAGAGACCCAGTACTTC. As protein: CATSRKETQYF. The chain is built from TRBV15 and TRBJ2-5; no firm D call. Germline CDR1 is LNHNV and CDR2 is YYDKDF (reference sequence). Trimming pared 2 bases from V and 3 bases from J, leaving 1 base between. The CDR3 has 11 residues.

This clonotype was detected many times. V gene TRBV9 combines with J gene TRBJ2-1, with D perhaps TRBD1 (6 bases). This CDR3 has 12 amino acids. V was shortened by 3 bases and J by 12 bases, with 13 bases between the two germline ends. The germline V gene encodes CDR1 SGDLS and CDR2 YYNGEE. CDR3 bases: TGTGCCAGCAGCGAGGACAGTGGCATGCAGTTCTTC. It translates to CASSEDSGMQFF.

This clonotype turned up a few times. The chain joins TRBV6-1 to TRBJ2-3, with TRBD2 matching over 7 bases. The junction had 9 bases not matched to a gene; V was cut back by 6 bases and J by 0 bases. Germline values: CDR1 MNHNS, CDR2 SASEGT. This CDR3 is built from 16 residues. This chain's CDR3 is CASSVGTTISTDTQYF. DNA for the CDR3: TGTGCCAGCAGCGTCGGGACTACGATTAGCACAGATACGCAGTATTTT.

This clonotype was found a few times. The V call is TRBV5-6, the J call TRBJ2-5; D uncertain. Per germline, CDR1 SGHDT and CDR2 YYEEEE. The CDR3 has 14 residues. V was pared by 4 bases and J by 1 base, with 11 bases between. CDR3 loop: CASSSQVSQETQYF. CDR3 DNA: TGTGCCAGCAGCAGTCAGGTATCCCAAGAGACCCAGTACTTC.

This clonotype was recorded a few times. The V gene is TRBV12-3 or TRBV12-4, the J gene TRBJ1-1; D not certain. CDR3 length equals 15 residues. Trimming took 3 bases from V and 5 from J, leaving 16 bases between them. This CDR3 is CASSFSPSSGTEAFF. CDR3 sequence (DNA): TGTGCCAGCAGTTTCTCACCCTCTTCGGGGACTGAAGCTTTCTTT.

The genes are TRBV7-2 and TRBJ2-7; D gene ambiguous. This CDR3 has 14 residues. Germline assignment: CDR1 SGHTA and CDR2 FQGNSA. Trimming left V 6 bases short and J 6 bases short, with 18 bases between. For the CDR3, the DNA is TGTGCCAGCAGTCTTGGTCGTGGAACTGGCGAGCAGTACTTC. As protein: CASSLGRGTGEQYF.

CDR3 DNA sequence: TGTGCCAGCAGCCAACAGACAGGGGGGAATGAGCAGTTCTTC. It yields the protein CASSQQTGGNEQFF. The V and J genes are TRBV14 and TRBJ2-1, with 9 nucleotides matching TRBD1. V lost 2 bases and J lost 7; bases outside the gene matches: 3. CDR3 length equals 14 residues. CDR1 and CDR2 from the germline V gene are SGHDN and FVKESK.

The chain is built from TRBV4-2 and TRBJ2-5; either TRBD1 or TRBD2 may fit D (5 bases each). Trimming shortened V by 1 base and J by 2 bases, and 17 bases separated the two germline ends. Germline V gene sequence: CDR1 LGHNA, CDR2 YNFKEQ. The CDR3 sequence is 17 residues long. CDR3 region: CASSQGHGRGLQETQYF. The CDR3 DNA sequence: TGTGCCAGCAGCCAAGGCCACGGCCGGGGCTTACAAGAGACCCAGTACTTC.

This sequence joins TRBV5-1 and TRBJ2-3; 11 bases are a match to TRBD1. The junction had 6 bases not matched to a gene; V was cut back by 2 bases and J by 4 bases. This CDR3 is built from 16 residues. Germline V gives CDR1 SGHRS, CDR2 YFSETQ. The CDR3, as DNA: TGCGCCAGCAGCTTTATAGGACAGGGGGCTGCAGATACGCAGTATTTT. This translates into CASSFIGQGAADTQYF.

This clonotype showed up many times. The V gene is TRBV5-1, the J gene TRBJ2-7; possibly TRBD1 for D (5 bases). The CDR3 totals 13 residues. V was pared by 2 bases and J by 4 bases, with 10 bases between. Germline CDR1 reads SGHRS; CDR2 reads YFSETQ. CDR3 sequence: CASSFRTQYEQYF. CDR3 DNA: TGCGCCAGCAGCTTCCGGACACAGTACGAGCAGTACTTC.

This clonotype came up a few times. The chain uses TRBV4-3 and TRBJ1-5; D perhaps matches TRBD1 (5 bases). The ends were cut back, 0 bases at V and 5 bases at J, with 11 bases in the middle. The CDR3 extends over 15 amino acids. The germline V gene has CDR1 LGHNA and CDR2 YSLEER. CDR3 residues: CASSQDWGSYQPQHF. CDR3 coding DNA: TGCGCCAGCAGCCAAGATTGGGGGTCGTATCAGCCCCAGCATTTT.

Only one count was recorded for this clonotype. One end of the junction fails to match germline, which may point to a read error. The chain uses TRBV9 and TRBJ2-1; a possible D gene is TRBD2 (5 bases). The CDR3 sequence is 14 residues long. Per the germline V gene, CDR1 is SGDLS and CDR2 is YYNGEE. CDR3 region: CASRVPGFSDEQFF. The CDR3, as DNA: TGTGCCAGCCGCGTACCGGGGTTTAGCGATGAGCAGTTCTTC.

The J gene is TRBJ2-7, the V gene TRBV7-6; a possible D gene is TRBD1 (6 bases). The CDR3 covers 13 residues. With 5 bases removed from V and 5 bases from J, the gap between germline ends came to 13 bases. From germline, CDR1 is SGHVS and CDR2 FNYEAQ. The CDR3 DNA is TGTGCCAGCAGCCGGAACAGGGTGGACGAGCAGTACTTC. It specifies CASSRNRVDEQYF.

The chain recombines TRBV9 with TRBJ2-7; tentatively, D is TRBD2 (7 bases). CDR1 SGDLS and CDR2 YYNGEE come from the germline V gene. V shed 4 bases and J shed 0 bases, with 11 bases lying between them. The CDR3 runs to 14 residues. The DNA of the CDR3 is TGTGCCAGCAGCCGGGCGGGGGCCTCCTACGAGCAGTACTTC. It is translated as CASSRAGASYEQYF.

The chain uses TRBV3-1 and TRBJ2-1; 9 bases match TRBD2. There are 17 residues in the CDR3. The V segment lost 1 base and the J segment 4 bases; nucleotides outside the gene matches: 8. The germline V gene encodes CDR1 LGHDT and CDR2 YNNKEL (reference sequence). The CDR3 protein is CASSQVRRLAEYNEQFF. The CDR3 region has the DNA TGTGCCAGCAGCCAAGTCCGGAGACTAGCGGAATACAATGAGCAGTTCTTC.

V is TRBV5-1 and J is TRBJ2-7; 7 nucleotides agree with TRBD1. The CDR3 runs to 14 residues. The germline V gene encodes CDR1 SGHRS and CDR2 YFSETQ. V gave up 3 bases and J gave up 3 bases; unmatched junction bases: 6. This CDR3 reads CASSWGQMDYEQYF. The CDR3 nucleotides are TGCGCCAGCAGCTGGGGACAGATGGACTACGAGCAGTACTTC.

This clonotype was observed a few times. This chain connects TRBV7-2 to TRBJ1-4, with no clear D. The CDR3 is made up of 13 amino acids. The V end lost 2 bases, the J end lost 8 bases, and 9 bases lay between the germline ends. Germline V gene lookup returns CDR1 SGHTA and CDR2 FQGNSA. CDR3 in DNA: TGTGCCAGCAGCTTAAGGCCTTTGGAAAAACTGTTTTTT. It specifies CASSLRPLEKLFF.

The J gene is TRBJ2-7, the V gene TRBV10-3; no reliable D call. The CDR3 covers 11 residues. Germline loops: CDR1 ENHRY, CDR2 SYGVKD. V was cut by 8 bases and J by 2 bases, with 7 bases left in between. The CDR3 nucleotides are TGTGCCATCCAGCAAACCTACGAGCAGTACTTC. Protein sequence: CAIQQTYEQYF.

This clonotype came up a few times. The V gene is TRBV3-1, the J gene TRBJ2-4, with D possibly matching TRBD2 (6 bases). V lost 1 base to trimming and J lost 1 base, with 17 bases between them. The CDR3 has 18 amino acids. CDR1 LGHDT and CDR2 YNNKEL come from the germline V gene (reference sequence). CDR3 sequence (DNA): TGTGCCAGCAGCCAAGTCGGAGGAGGGGATAGGGCCAAAAACATTCAGTACTTC. It codes for CASSQVGGGDRAKNIQYF.

This clonotype has just a few counts. The chain links TRBV18 to TRBJ2-6; TRBD1 matches 9 bases. CDR3 length equals 18 residues. Per the germline V gene, CDR1 is KGHSH and CDR2 is LQKENI. The V gene end was trimmed by 3 bases and the J gene end by 1 base; junction bases not matched to a gene: 7. This chain's CDR3 is CASSPSGTGFSGANVLTF. DNA of the CDR3: TGTGCCAGCTCACCGTCCGGGACAGGGTTTTCTGGGGCCAACGTCCTGACTTTC.

This clonotype has just a few counts. V gene TRBV12-3 or TRBV12-4 combines with J gene TRBJ1-4; D ambiguous. The CDR3 is 12 amino acids. V was trimmed by 3 bases and J by 10 bases, leaving 9 bases between them. CDR3 in DNA: TGTGCCAGCAGTTTGCAGGACGGAAAACTGTTTTTT. As protein: CASSLQDGKLFF.

There are a few counts of this clonotype. The gene calls are TRBV7-9 and TRBJ1-6, with D perhaps matching TRBD1 (6 bases). V lost 7 bases to trimming and J lost 4 bases, with 11 bases between them. CDR3 size: 14 residues. The germline V gene encodes CDR1 SEHNR and CDR2 FQNEAQ (reference sequence). The CDR3, as DNA: TGTGCCAGCACCTTTGGACAGTATAATTCACCCCTCCACTTT. It specifies CASTFGQYNSPLHF.

The chain is built from TRBV5-1 and TRBJ2-5, with D uncertain. The CDR3 loop spans 12 amino acids. V lost 6 bases and J lost 0, with 6 bases in between. Germline assignment: CDR1 SGHRS and CDR2 YFSETQ. The CDR3 loop is CASTPDQETQYF. The CDR3 DNA reads TGCGCCAGCACTCCGGACCAAGAGACCCAGTACTTC.

This CDR3 is CATSRDMARTYEQYF. The CDR3 nucleotides read TGTGCCACCAGCAGAGATATGGCGAGAACCTACGAGCAGTACTTC. The V gene is TRBV15, the J gene TRBJ2-7; no clear D. There are 15 residues in the CDR3. The germline CDR1 and CDR2 sequences are LNHNV and YYDKDF (reference sequence). The V end lost 0 bases, the J end lost 2 bases, and 11 bases lay between the germline ends.

This clonotype was observed a handful of times. This chain's CDR3 is CASSTPSGTPNEQFF. The CDR3 DNA follows: TGTGCCAGCAGTACCCCCTCGGGAACCCCGAATGAGCAGTTCTTC. This chain connects TRBV6-2 or TRBV6-3 to TRBJ2-1; tentatively, D is TRBD2 (5 bases). CDR3 length: 15 amino acids. Germline V gene lookup returns CDR1 MNHEY and CDR2 SVGEGT. Trimming took off 5 bases at V and 7 bases at J, with 18 bases between the two ends.

The chain combines TRBV28 with TRBJ1-5; D is undetermined. The CDR3 is 14 residues long. The V end was cut by 3 bases, the J end by 3 bases, with 9 bases between. Germline lookup yields CDR1 MDHEN and CDR2 SYDVKM. The CDR3 DNA is TGTGCCAGCAGTTTCTCAGCGCACAATCAGCCCCAGCATTTT. This gives the protein CASSFSAHNQPQHF.

In its sample, this clonotype was seen a few times. This chain joins TRBV21-1 and TRBJ2-5; the listed D gene, TRBD2, was not tested against the DNA. TRBV21-1 is given as a pseudogene. The CDR3 contains 22 residues. CDR3 in DNA: TGTGCCAGCAGTCCTGGGGACAGGGTTGGACTAGCGGGAGGGCCCCACGGGGAGACCCAGTACTTC. It encodes CASSPGDRVGLAGGPHGETQYF.